Listed here are 15 T cell receptor beta chains from one sample, sequenced in a study of shared clonotypes between healthy human individuals. TCRdb's copy holds only in-frame clones and misses some; the assay was immunoSEQ multiplex PCR. The data contain about 2.4 million clones, just over 90% of them seen just once; the ten biggest clones take up roughly 0.13%. Sequences were obtained from naive CD4+ T cells sorted from blood. The subset was: CD45RA+ positively selected. The receptors here all came from a young man in good health.

The CDR3 DNA reads TGTGCCAGCAGCTTATATAGTATGAGGACAGGGGGTCCGGGAGAGCAGTACTTC. It translates to CASSLYSMRTGGPGEQYF. J is TRBJ2-7 and V is TRBV7-8; 10 bases fit TRBD1. From germline, CDR1 is SGHVS and CDR2 FQNEAQ. The CDR3 has 18 amino acids. Trimming cost V 2 bases and J 7 bases; bases outside gene matches: 17.

This rearrangement joins TRBV7-9 to TRBJ2-7; TRBD1 aligns across 7 bases. The CDR3 is made up of 14 amino acids. V was pared by 3 bases and J by 5 bases, with 7 bases of the junction left unmatched. Germline V gene lookup returns CDR1 SEHNR and CDR2 FQNEAQ (reference sequence). The CDR3 sequence is CASSFSQGMHEQYF. CDR3 in DNA: TGTGCCAGCAGCTTCTCACAGGGGATGCACGAGCAGTACTTC.

The chain recombines TRBV30 with TRBJ1-3; maybe TRBD1 (5 bases). Trimming removed 2 bases at V and 0 bases at J, with 11 bases between. Germline lookup yields CDR1 GTSNPN and CDR2 SVGIG (reference sequence). CDR3 length: 15 residues. The CDR3 DNA follows: TGTGCCTGGAGTTCGGGGGTTCTCTCTGGAAACACCATATATTTT. This translates into CAWSSGVLSGNTIYF.

The V gene is TRBV4-3, the J gene TRBJ2-2; D unresolved. Germline assignment: CDR1 LGHNA and CDR2 YSLEER. CDR3 length: 12 residues. The V end lost 5 bases, the J end lost 5 bases, and 6 bases lay between the germline ends. The CDR3 loop is CASSFGTGELFF. The CDR3 nucleotides are TGCGCCAGCAGCTTTGGGACCGGGGAGCTGTTTTTT.

The chain employs TRBV5-1 and TRBJ1-1, with D unresolved. Germline CDR1 and CDR2: SGHRS and YFSETQ. The length of the CDR3 is 14 residues. The V end lost 2 bases, the J end lost 0 bases, and 8 bases lay between the germline ends. CDR3 sequence reads: CASSLRFMNTEAFF. The CDR3 nucleotides are TGCGCCAGCAGCTTACGGTTCATGAACACTGAAGCTTTCTTT.

The chain joins TRBV21-1 to TRBJ2-3. TRBV21-1 is a documented pseudogene. The CDR3 is 16 residues long. The CDR3 spells CASSITRGSITDTQYF. The CDR3 nucleotides read TGTGCCAGCAGCATTACTAGGGGTAGTATCACAGATACGCAGTATTTT.

The chain recombines TRBV11-2 with TRBJ2-3; 9 bases align to TRBD2. Germline V lookup: CDR1 SGHAT, CDR2 FQNNGV. V lost 3 bases and J lost 2; bases outside the gene matches: 6. This CDR3 comprises 16 residues. CDR3 DNA sequence: TGTGCCAGCAGCTTCGGGGCGGGGGGGGCCACAGATACGCAGTATTTT. Protein product: CASSFGAGGATDTQYF.

The chain couples TRBV30 to TRBJ2-5, with D possibly being TRBD2 (5 bases). V dropped 1 base and J dropped 5 bases, with 11 bases sitting between them. Germline CDR1 reads GTSNPN; CDR2 reads SVGIG (reference sequence). The CDR3 length is 13 residues. CDR3 nucleotides: TGTGCCTGGAGTGAAGGACTCAAGGAGACCCAGTACTTC. Amino acid sequence: CAWSEGLKETQYF.

V gene TRBV7-9 combines with J gene TRBJ2-7; D may match TRBD1 or TRBD2 (7 bases each). CDR3 length equals 15 residues. Per the germline V gene, CDR1 is SEHNR and CDR2 is FQNEAQ (reference sequence). V was cut by 5 bases and J by 4 bases, with 18 bases left in between. The CDR3 protein is CASSPGGTEPYEQYF. The CDR3 region has the DNA TGTGCCAGCAGCCCCGGGGGGACAGAACCATACGAGCAGTACTTC.

The chain is built from TRBV28 and TRBJ1-2; no firm D call. The CDR3 length is 13 residues. Germline values: CDR1 MDHEN, CDR2 SYDVKM. With 2 bases removed from V and 8 bases from J, the gap between germline ends came to 12 bases. The CDR3: CASSLLTDPGYTF. As DNA, the CDR3 is TGTGCCAGCAGTTTACTCACGGATCCGGGCTACACCTTC.

The genes are TRBV5-1 and TRBJ1-4, with D hard to call. CDR1 SGHRS and CDR2 YFSETQ come from the germline V gene. This CDR3 has 15 amino acids. Trimming removed 0 bases at V and 0 bases at J, with 6 bases between. The CDR3 coding sequence is TGCGCCAGCAGCTTGGAGCAGCCAACTAATGAAAAACTGTTTTTT. Amino acid sequence: CASSLEQPTNEKLFF.

In the case of this clone: At the DNA level, this CDR3 is encoded by other sequences in the same sample as well. The rearrangement uses TRBV7-9 and TRBJ1-4; possible D gene TRBD1, 6 bases. Germline V lookup: CDR1 SEHNR, CDR2 FQNEAQ (reference sequence). V was shortened by 8 bases and J by 3 bases, with 13 bases between the two germline ends. This CDR3 spans 14 amino acids. The DNA for the CDR3 is TGTGCCAGCTCCCTTGCAGGGGCTAATGAAAAACTGTTTTTT. Amino acid sequence: CASSLAGANEKLFF.

V is TRBV6-5 and J is TRBJ1-1; 8 bases map to TRBD1. The CDR3 contains 15 residues. The germline CDR1 and CDR2 sequences are MNHEY and SVGAGI. J lost 3 bases, V lost 4 bases, and 7 bases had no gene match. The CDR3 DNA is TGTGCCAGCAGTTCGGGGGACAGGAGGTACACTGAAGCTTTCTTT. Its translation: CASSSGDRRYTEAFF.

The chain employs TRBV5-1 and TRBJ2-5; 7 nucleotides align to TRBD1. The CDR3 is 15 residues long. Unmatched junction bases numbered 3, after V lost 0 bases and J lost 1 base. From germline, CDR1 is SGHRS and CDR2 YFSETQ. The CDR3 protein is CASSLGRDSQETQYF. The CDR3 bases are TGCGCCAGCAGCTTGGGCCGGGACAGCCAAGAGACCCAGTACTTC.

Concerning this clone: Other DNA sequences within the sample encode an identical CDR3. This chain joins TRBV6-6 and TRBJ1-1, with D possibly being TRBD1 (5 bases). CDR3 size: 14 residues. Looked up from germline, CDR1 is MNHNY and CDR2 is SVGAGI (reference sequence). V was cut by 2 bases and J by 1 base, with 8 bases left in between. The CDR3, as DNA: TGTGCCAGCAGTTACAGGGGAGCGAACACTGAAGCTTTCTTT. It yields the protein CASSYRGANTEAFF.